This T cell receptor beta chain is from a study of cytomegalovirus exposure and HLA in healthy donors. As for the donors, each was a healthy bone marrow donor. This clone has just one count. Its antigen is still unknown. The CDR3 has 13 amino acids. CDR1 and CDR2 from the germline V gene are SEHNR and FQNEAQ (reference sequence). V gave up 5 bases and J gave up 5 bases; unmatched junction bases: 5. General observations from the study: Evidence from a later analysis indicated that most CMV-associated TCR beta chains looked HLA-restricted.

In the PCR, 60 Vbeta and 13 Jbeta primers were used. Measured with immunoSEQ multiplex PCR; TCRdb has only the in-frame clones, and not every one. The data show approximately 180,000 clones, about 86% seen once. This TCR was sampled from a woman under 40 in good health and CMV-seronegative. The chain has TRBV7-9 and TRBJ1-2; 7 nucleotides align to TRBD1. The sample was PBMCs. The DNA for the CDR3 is TGTGCCAGCAGCCCGGGGACAGAATATGGCTACACCTTC. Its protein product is CASSPGTEYGYTF.